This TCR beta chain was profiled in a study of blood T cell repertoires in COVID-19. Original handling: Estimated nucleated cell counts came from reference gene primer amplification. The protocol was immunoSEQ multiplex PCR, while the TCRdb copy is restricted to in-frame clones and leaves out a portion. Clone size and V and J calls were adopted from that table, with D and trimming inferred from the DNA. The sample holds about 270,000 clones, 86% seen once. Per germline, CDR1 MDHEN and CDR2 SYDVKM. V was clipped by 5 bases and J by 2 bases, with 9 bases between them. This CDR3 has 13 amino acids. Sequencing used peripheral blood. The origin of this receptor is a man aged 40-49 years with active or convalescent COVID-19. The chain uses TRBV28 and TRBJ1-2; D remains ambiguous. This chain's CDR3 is CASSTGSNYGYTF. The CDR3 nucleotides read TGTGCCAGCAGTACCGGGTCAAACTATGGCTACACCTTC.